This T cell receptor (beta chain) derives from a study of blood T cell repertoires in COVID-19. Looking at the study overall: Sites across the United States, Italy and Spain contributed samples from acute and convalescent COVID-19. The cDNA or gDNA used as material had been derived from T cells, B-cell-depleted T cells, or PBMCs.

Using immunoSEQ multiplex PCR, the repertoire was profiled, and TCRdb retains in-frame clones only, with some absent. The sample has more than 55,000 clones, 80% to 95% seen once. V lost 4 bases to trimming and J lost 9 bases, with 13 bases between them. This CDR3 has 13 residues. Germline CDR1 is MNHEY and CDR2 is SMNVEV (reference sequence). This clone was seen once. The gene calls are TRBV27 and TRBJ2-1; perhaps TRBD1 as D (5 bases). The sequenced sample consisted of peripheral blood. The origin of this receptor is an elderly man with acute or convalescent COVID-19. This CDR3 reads CASSSDRGREQFF. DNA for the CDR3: TGTGCCAGCAGTTCTGATAGGGGTCGTGAGCAGTTCTTC.